The subject of this entry is one T cell receptor (beta chain). Antigen: not known. V trimming: 4 bases; J trimming: 8 bases; junction bases outside the gene matches: 6. Germline CDR1 and CDR2: SGHRS and YFSETQ. The CDR3 spans 14 residues. The sample originates from a study of cytomegalovirus exposure and HLA in healthy donors. Study-level results: Most subjects' HLA-A and HLA-B alleles were reportedly predicted from TCR beta sequences.

PCR was performed using 60 Vbeta and 13 Jbeta primers. TCRdb's table, derived via immunoSEQ multiplex PCR, lists solely in-frame clones and lacks some. The data contain 110,000 or so clones, 70% to 80% of them singletons. Donors had nominal health at sampling but likely had unrecorded immune exposures. The sequence derives from a woman in her forties in good health and CMV-seropositive. Source material: PBMCs. The chain is built from TRBV5-1 and TRBJ1-4, with 9 bases fitting TRBD1. Here the CDR3 DNA reads TGCGCCAGCAGCCAGGGACAGGGTGGGGAAAAACTGTTTTTT. It is translated as CASSQGQGGEKLFF. Variable domain in full (rest from reference TRBV5-1 and TRBJ1-4): KAGVTQTPRYLIKTRGQQVTLSCSPISGHRSVSWYQQTPGQGLQFLFEYFSETQRNKGNFPGRFSGRQFSNSRSEMNVSTLELGDSALYLCASSQGQGGEKLFFGSGTQLSVL.